The rows below give T cell receptor beta chains drawn from one sample of a study of CD8 T cells in ankylosing spondylitis. Using its own MiXCR run on the 5' RACE reads, TCRdb lists one record per CDR3 protein. The profile shows about 500,000 distinct CDR3 sequences, about 5.2% of them singletons. The specimen sequenced was blood, either unsorted or a sorted T cell fraction (not recorded which). The receptors come from a male donor with ankylosing spondylitis. Both conserved end residues are part of each CDR3. A D gene is named only where the DNA matches it firmly. Not all rows give a size; the values are once, few, many and, for expanded clones, a class.

J: TRBJ2-5; size: many; D: .; V: TRBV29-1; DNA: TGCAGCGTTGAAGGTTGGGAGCGGGAGACCCAGTACTTC; CDR3: CSVEGWERETQYF
J: TRBJ1-2; size: many; D: .; V: TRBV5-1; DNA: TGCGCCAGCAGCGAGGTATTTCCGGGGTCTTCTAACTATGGCTACACCTTC; CDR3: CASSEVFPGSSNYGYTF
J: TRBJ1-5; size: many; D: .; V: TRBV12-3/TRBV12-4; DNA: TGTGCCAGCAGATGGGACAGCAATCAGCCCCAGCATTTT; CDR3: CASRWDSNQPQHF
J: TRBJ2-1; size: many; D: TRBD2; V: TRBV20-1; DNA: TGCACATCGGGAGGGCCGTACAATGAGCAGTTCTTC; CDR3: CTSGGPYNEQFF
J: TRBJ2-7; size: many; D: .; V: TRBV6-1; DNA: TGTGCCAGCAGCCCGGTCGGGCTCTACGAGCAGTACTTC; CDR3: CASSPVGLYEQYF
J: TRBJ2-3; size: many; D: TRBD2; V: TRBV5-1; DNA: TGCGCCAGCAGCTTGGTCGGACTAGCGGGAGGTCTCGAGGATACGCAGTATTTT; CDR3: CASSLVGLAGGLEDTQYF
J: TRBJ2-5; size: many; D: TRBD1; V: TRBV7-3; DNA: TGTGCCAGCAGCAACGGACAGGGGGCCCAGTACTTC; CDR3: CASSNGQGAQYF
J: TRBJ2-3; size: many; D: TRBD1; V: TRBV4-1; DNA: TGCGCCAGCAGCCTTACTACAGGGGGCTTCACAGATACGCAGTATTTT; CDR3: CASSLTTGGFTDTQYF
J: TRBJ2-3; size: .; D: TRBD2; V: TRBV7-8; DNA: TGTGCCAGCAGCGTACTAGCGGGGGGTACACCTAGCACAGATACGCAGTATTTT; CDR3: CASSVLAGGTPSTDTQYF
J: TRBJ2-6; size: few; D: .; V: TRBV5-1; DNA: TGCGCCAGCAGTACGCCGGGCGGAGCCTCTGGGGCCAACGTCCTGACTTTC; CDR3: CASSTPGGASGANVLTF
J: TRBJ1-2; size: many; D: .; V: TRBV21-1; DNA: TGTGCCAGCTCGGGACATCCGATAACTAACTATGGCTACACCTTC; CDR3: CASSGHPITNYGYTF
J: TRBJ1-4; size: many; D: .; V: TRBV4-1; DNA: TGCGCCAGCAGCGTCCAATCGACAGGCCTTAATGAAAAACTGTTTTTT; CDR3: CASSVQSTGLNEKLFF
J: TRBJ2-7; size: many; D: .; V: TRBV10-3; DNA: TGTGCCATCAGGCAGCGGGCCTACGAGCAGTACTTC; CDR3: CAIRQRAYEQYF
J: TRBJ2-7; size: many; D: TRBD1; V: TRBV20-1; DNA: TGCAGTGCTGGCACTGGGACAGGGAGGTACGAGCAGTACTTC; CDR3: CSAGTGTGRYEQYF
J: TRBJ2-5; size: many; D: TRBD2; V: TRBV9; DNA: TGTGCCAGCAGCGGGACTAGCGGGGGGTACCAAGAGACCCAGTACTTC; CDR3: CASSGTSGGYQETQYF
J: TRBJ1-1; size: many; D: TRBD1; V: TRBV6-2/TRBV6-3; DNA: TGTGCCAGCAGGCACACCCGGGACAGGGACACTGAAGCTTTCTTT; CDR3: CASRHTRDRDTEAFF
J: TRBJ2-5; size: many; D: .; V: TRBV20-1; DNA: TGCAGTCCTAGTAGGCAAGAGACCCAGTACTTC; CDR3: CSPSRQETQYF
J: TRBJ2-1; size: .; D: TRBD2; V: TRBV20-1; DNA: TGCAGTGCTAGGTTGACTAGCGGGAGGGGATACAATGAGCAGTTCTTC; CDR3: CSARLTSGRGYNEQFF
J: TRBJ2-7; size: many; D: TRBD2; V: TRBV7-2; DNA: TGTGCCAGCAGCTCCTCTAGCGGGATGAGGTACGAGCAGTACTTC; CDR3: CASSSSSGMRYEQYF
J: TRBJ1-1; size: many; D: .; V: TRBV20-1; DNA: TGCAGTGCCGGAGGAGTTGAGACTAACACTGAAGCTTTCTTT; CDR3: CSAGGVETNTEAFF
J: TRBJ2-7; size: many; D: .; V: TRBV5-1; DNA: TGCGCCAGCAGCTTGCGAGGACAGCCCTACGAGCAGTACTTC; CDR3: CASSLRGQPYEQYF
J: TRBJ1-5; size: many; D: TRBD1; V: TRBV12-5; DNA: TGTGCTAGTGACTCGGACAGGGGAGATCAGCCCCAGCATTTT; CDR3: CASDSDRGDQPQHF
J: TRBJ2-2; size: many; D: .; V: TRBV10-3; DNA: TGTGCCATCAGTGAGTCTTGGGCCCTCACCGGGGAGCTGTTTTTT; CDR3: CAISESWALTGELFF
J: TRBJ2-7; size: many; D: TRBD1; V: TRBV6-1; DNA: TGTGCCAGCAGCCTCCCGGGGGACAGGGCCTACGAGCAGTACTTC; CDR3: CASSLPGDRAYEQYF
J: TRBJ2-1; size: many; D: .; V: TRBV5-1; DNA: TGCGCCAGCAGCTCACTTGCCGCCACAGTCTCAATCAATGAGCAGTTCTTC; CDR3: CASSSLAATVSINEQFF
J: TRBJ2-7; size: .; D: .; V: TRBV29-1; DNA: TGCAGCGTTGGACTCGGGACTGACTACTACGAGCAGTACTTC; CDR3: CSVGLGTDYYEQYF
J: TRBJ2-2; size: .; D: TRBD1; V: TRBV3-1; DNA: TGTGCCAGCAGCCACCGGGACAGGGGGAGCACCGGGGAGCTGTTTTTT; CDR3: CASSHRDRGSTGELFF
J: TRBJ1-5; size: many; D: .; V: TRBV20-1; DNA: TGCAGTGCTAGAGTTCGGGGGATAGGGGTATCAGGGCCCCAGCATTTT; CDR3: CSARVRGIGVSGPQHF
J: TRBJ2-2; size: few; D: TRBD1; V: TRBV7-7; DNA: TGTGCTAGCAGCAAACGACAGGGGGGTACCGGGGAGCTGTTTTTT; CDR3: CASSKRQGGTGELFF
J: TRBJ2-1; size: many; D: .; V: TRBV4-3; DNA: TGCGCCAGCGCAGCCAACGACTACTACAATGAGCAGTTCTTC; CDR3: CASAANDYYNEQFF
J: TRBJ2-5; size: .; D: TRBD2; V: TRBV7-2; DNA: TGTGCCAGCAGCGGCTGGACTAGCGGGGAAGAGACCCAGTACTTC; CDR3: CASSGWTSGEETQYF
J: TRBJ1-4; size: few; D: TRBD1; V: TRBV15; DNA: TGTGCCACCAGCCCCGAAAGAAGGACAGGGCGGGAAAAACTGTTTTTT; CDR3: CATSPERRTGREKLFF
J: TRBJ2-1; size: many; D: .; V: TRBV11-2; DNA: TGTGCCAGCAGCTCCGACCTCAGGGTCGGTGAGCAGTTCTTC; CDR3: CASSSDLRVGEQFF
J: TRBJ2-2; size: many; D: .; V: TRBV4-1; DNA: TGCGCCAGCAGCCAACCCCTGGAGAGGAACACCGGGGAGCTGTTTTTT; CDR3: CASSQPLERNTGELFF
J: TRBJ2-7; size: many; D: .; V: TRBV20-1; DNA: TGCAGTGTGGGCGGGCTTCCCTACGAGCAGTACTTC; CDR3: CSVGGLPYEQYF
J: TRBJ2-5; size: many; D: .; V: TRBV6-2/TRBV6-3; DNA: TGTGCCAGCACCAGTTATTTTTACCCCTCCTCACTACCCAACCCACAAGAGACCCAGTACTTC; CDR3: CASTSYFYPSSLPNPQETQYF
J: TRBJ2-1; size: many; D: .; V: TRBV28; DNA: TGTGCCAGCAGTTTGGGGATGCCTCCGGGTGAGCAGTTCTTC; CDR3: CASSLGMPPGEQFF
J: TRBJ1-2; size: many; D: .; V: TRBV4-2; DNA: TGTGCCAGCAGCCACATATCCGTCAGGGCCGGGGGCTACACCTTC; CDR3: CASSHISVRAGGYTF
J: TRBJ2-3; size: few; D: .; V: TRBV3-1; DNA: TGTGCCAGCAGCCACAATGGCCCAGATACGCAGTATTTT; CDR3: CASSHNGPDTQYF
J: TRBJ2-1; size: .; D: .; V: TRBV3-1; DNA: TGTGCCAGCAGCAGAGCGTATGACTCCTACAATGAGCAGTTCTTC; CDR3: CASSRAYDSYNEQFF
J: TRBJ1-1; size: many; D: .; V: TRBV27; DNA: TGTGCCAGCACCCCCCCGGCAGGGACTGAAGCTTTCTTT; CDR3: CASTPPAGTEAFF
J: TRBJ2-7; size: many; D: .; V: TRBV2; DNA: TGTGCCAGCAGTGACCCGGGCTCCTACGAGCAGTACTTC; CDR3: CASSDPGSYEQYF
J: TRBJ2-3; size: many; D: .; V: TRBV7-2; DNA: TGTGCCAGCAGCCCACGACTAAATCAGCGGTCTACAGATACGCAGTATTTT; CDR3: CASSPRLNQRSTDTQYF
J: TRBJ1-1; size: .; D: .; V: TRBV4-1; DNA: TGCGCCAGCAGCCACCTGATTAGGGGACAATTGAACACTGAAGCTTTCTTT; CDR3: CASSHLIRGQLNTEAFF
J: TRBJ2-7; size: .; D: TRBD1; V: TRBV20-1; DNA: TGCAGTGCTAGAGACCCCGGGACAGGCTACTACGAGCAGTACTTC; CDR3: CSARDPGTGYYEQYF
J: TRBJ2-1; size: .; D: TRBD2; V: TRBV18; DNA: TGTGCCAGCTCACCGGGACTAGCGGGAGGAAACAATGAGCAGTTCTTC; CDR3: CASSPGLAGGNNEQFF
J: TRBJ1-5; size: .; D: .; V: TRBV19; DNA: TGTGCCAGTAGTAGGGGGATCAATCAGCCCCAGCATTTT; CDR3: CASSRGINQPQHF
J: TRBJ2-3; size: .; D: TRBD2; V: TRBV20-1; DNA: TGCAGTCGGACTAGCGGCACAGATACGCAGTATTTT; CDR3: CSRTSGTDTQYF
J: TRBJ2-3; size: many; D: TRBD1; V: TRBV20-1; DNA: TGCAGTGCATCCCCCGGGACAGGGAGTGGGGTTGGTACAGATACGCAGTATTTT; CDR3: CSASPGTGSGVGTDTQYF
J: TRBJ2-5; size: many; D: .; V: TRBV29-1; DNA: TGCAGCGCTAGCGTGGGACGAGGGGAGACCCAGTACTTC; CDR3: CSASVGRGETQYF
J: TRBJ2-1; size: .; D: TRBD1; V: TRBV20-1; DNA: TGCAGTGCTACCCAGGGGGCTGACAATGAGCAGTTCTTC; CDR3: CSATQGADNEQFF
J: TRBJ2-5; size: many; D: .; V: TRBV12-3/TRBV12-4; DNA: TGTGCCAGCACCCCTGGGGGACTTAAGACCCAGTACTTC; CDR3: CASTPGGLKTQYF
J: TRBJ2-7; size: many; D: TRBD2; V: TRBV6-1; DNA: TGTGCCAGCAGCCCGGGACTAACCTACGAGCAGTACTTC; CDR3: CASSPGLTYEQYF
J: TRBJ1-4; size: many; D: .; V: TRBV28; DNA: TGTGCCAGCAGTCCCTCCTCTCCCCCGGGTTTCGGAGAAAAACTGTTTTTT; CDR3: CASSPSSPPGFGEKLFF
J: TRBJ1-2; size: .; D: .; V: TRBV12-3/TRBV12-4; DNA: TGTGCCAGCAGTTTGACCCGGCGAGACTATGGCTACACCTTC; CDR3: CASSLTRRDYGYTF
J: TRBJ2-5; size: .; D: .; V: TRBV20-1; DNA: TGCAGTGCTAGAGTCGCGCCGGAGACCCAGTACTTC; CDR3: CSARVAPETQYF
J: TRBJ1-2; size: .; D: TRBD1; V: TRBV6-2/TRBV6-3; DNA: TGTGCCAGCAGTAACGACAGGGGCGACCACTATGGCTACACCTTC; CDR3: CASSNDRGDHYGYTF
J: TRBJ2-2; size: many; D: .; V: TRBV7-2; DNA: TGTGCCAGCAGCTTAGTACTCCCTGGGGAGCTGTTTTTT; CDR3: CASSLVLPGELFF